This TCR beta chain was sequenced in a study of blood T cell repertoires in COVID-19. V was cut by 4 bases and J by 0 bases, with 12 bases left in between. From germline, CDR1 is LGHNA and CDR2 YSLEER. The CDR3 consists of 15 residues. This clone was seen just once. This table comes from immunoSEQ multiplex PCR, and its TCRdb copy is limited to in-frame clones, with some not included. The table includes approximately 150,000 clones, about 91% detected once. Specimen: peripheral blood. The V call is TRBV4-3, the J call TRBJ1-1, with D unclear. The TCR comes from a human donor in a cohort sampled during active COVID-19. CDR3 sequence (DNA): TGCGCCAGCAGCCCTGAGGGAATGATGAACACTGAAGCTTTCTTT. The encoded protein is CASSPEGMMNTEAFF.